This T cell receptor (beta chain) originates from a study of cytomegalovirus exposure and HLA in healthy donors. The method was immunoSEQ multiplex PCR; TCRdb's version includes in-frame clones alone and lacks a portion of them. Of over 200,000 clones in the sample, approximately 87% are singletons; the top ten hold roughly 5.4%. The donors belonged to the roughly 110-subject validation cohort, separate from the 666-subject first cohort. The CDR3 runs 19 residues. Germline CDR1 SGHRS, CDR2 YFSETQ. V was clipped by 0 bases and J by 0 bases; unmatched bases: 9. The V call is TRBV5-1, the J call TRBJ2-6; TRBD1 matches at 7 bases. This receptor was taken from a woman between 18 and 29 years old in good health and CMV-seronegative. The sequenced sample consisted of PBMCs. The CDR3 DNA reads TGCGCCAGCAGCTTGGGATCGGGACAGCCAAACTCTGGGGCCAACGTCCTGACTTTC. Protein: CASSLGSGQPNSGANVLTF. Based on the CDR3 plus reference TRBV5-1 and TRBJ2-6, the full variable domain is KAGVTQTPRYLIKTRGQQVTLSCSPISGHRSVSWYQQTPGQGLQFLFEYFSETQRNKGNFPGRFSGRQFSNSRSEMNVSTLELGDSALYLCASSLGSGQPNSGANVLTFGAGSRLTVL.